This entry concerns a single TCR beta chain. The sample originates from a study of blood T cell repertoires in COVID-19. Study-wide background: PBMCs, B-cell-depleted T cells, or T cells provided the cDNA or gDNA that made up the material.

Authors' data handling: Reference gene primer amplification gave estimated nucleated cell counts. Profiling relied on immunoSEQ multiplex PCR, and the TCRdb table lists in-frame clones only, not all of them. V and J calls and clone size come straight from that table; D and trimming were deduced from the DNA. The table includes about 35,000 clones, over 70% detected once. Losses at the gene ends were 3 bases for V and 8 bases for J; bases not matched to a gene: 11. Germline-derived CDR1 and CDR2 are MNHNS and SASEGT. The CDR3 is 17 residues long. Material: peripheral blood. The chain employs TRBV6-1 and TRBJ2-1; 12 bases align to TRBD2. The TCR sequence derives from a human donor in a cohort sampled during active COVID-19. For the CDR3, the DNA is TGTGCCAGCAGTGACTACCGACTAGCGGGAGAGGGCCATGAGCAGTTCTTC. Amino acids: CASSDYRLAGEGHEQFF.